Described below is a single T cell receptor beta chain sequence and its context. The antigen is not known. The record originates from a study of T-cell memory formation after mild COVID-19. Study at large: Clusters were largely donor specific.

TCR alpha and TCR beta cDNA libraries with sample barcodes and UMIs came from 5'RACE using constant-segment primers. TCRdb analysed the 5' RACE reads with MiXCR anew, one entry per CDR3 protein. The sample consists of approximately 390,000 distinct CDR3 sequences, 15% to 20% of them appearing once. Findings and caveats of the study: The CD4+ clones that contracted clustered mainly within CM and EM, and the CD8+ clones concentrated in EMRA. CD4/CD8 balance characterized clones contracting day 15 to 85, and CD4+ skew characterized later expanders.

The germline V gene encodes CDR1 SGHKS and CDR2 YYEKEE (reference sequence). The trim removed 4 bases at V and 0 bases at J, leaving 13 bases unmatched. This CDR3 is built from 19 residues. This sequence was found in a man in his late teens or twenties who had mild COVID-19 (a few samples of this study predate the infection). Cell type and time point are not known. The genes are TRBV5-5 and TRBJ2-6; 7 bases agree with TRBD1. The sequenced material came from PBMCs or a T cell subset sorted from them (not recorded which). CDR3 bases: TGTGCCAGCAGCACCCGGGACAGAGAATATACCTCTGGGGCCAACGTCCTGACTTTC. As protein: CASSTRDREYTSGANVLTF.